These 4 T cell receptor beta chains came from one sample sequenced in a study of patients and donors after allogeneic stem cell transplantation. TCRdb reprocessed the RT-PCR reads with MiXCR, giving one entry per CDR3 protein. Of about a million distinct CDR3 sequences in the sample, roughly 18% are singletons; the top ten hold under 6.5%. The sample consisted of blood, either unsorted or a sorted T cell fraction (not recorded which). These receptors all come from a human donor who was either an allogeneic HSCT recipient or a stem cell or donor lymphocyte infusion donor (not recorded which). It is not recorded whose cells these are; they may come from a transplant donor.

This clonotype was picked up one time. V gene TRBV12-3 or TRBV12-4 combines with J gene TRBJ1-1, with D possibly matching TRBD1 (5 bases). The ends were cut back, 4 bases at V and 5 bases at J, with 17 bases in the middle. The CDR3 runs to 15 residues. CDR3 in amino acids: CASSSGPVGGTEAFF. CDR3 coding DNA: TGTGCCAGCAGTTCAGGGCCCGTTGGGGGGACTGAAGCTTTCTTT.

This clonotype was observed a handful of times. The chain is built from TRBV4-1 and TRBJ1-5, with D hard to call. Germline CDR1 and CDR2: MGHRA and YSYEKL. V was clipped by 0 bases and J by 2 bases, with 14 bases between them. CDR3 size: 17 residues. The CDR3 region has the DNA TGCGCCAGCAGCCAAGAGGGTGGAGGTTCAGGCAATCAGCCCCAGCATTTT. This codes for CASSQEGGGSGNQPQHF.

The chain joins TRBV24-1 to TRBJ1-1, with D unclear. This CDR3 has 15 residues. Trimming removed 4 bases at V and 1 base at J, with 12 bases between. Germline lookup yields CDR1 KGHDR and CDR2 SFDVKD. As DNA, the CDR3 is TGTGCCACCAGTGACGTACGAAAGGGGAACACTGAAGCTTTCTTT. Its protein is CATSDVRKGNTEAFF.

This chain joins TRBV3-1 and TRBJ2-1; D is uncertain. The CDR3 has 12 amino acids. Looked up from germline, CDR1 is LGHDT and CDR2 is YNNKEL (reference sequence). V lost 3 bases and J lost 10, with 10 bases in between. The CDR3 reads CASSHLKLEQFF. CDR3 coding DNA: TGTGCCAGCAGCCATTTAAAGCTGGAGCAGTTCTTC.